Given below is one TCR beta chain in context. The antigen remains undetermined. V gave up 3 bases and J gave up 0 bases, with 12 bases separating them. The CDR3 is 16 amino acids. The germline V gene encodes CDR1 LGHNA and CDR2 YNFKEQ. The data belong to a study of naive and memory T cell subsets. Overall study results and limits: Over 85% of naive TCR sequences appeared only once, unlike memory subsets. Naive repertoires, especially CD8, held a few larger clonotypes, possibly memory cells re-expressing CD45RA.

The beta constant-region primer was an equimolar mix of two oligonucleotides covering TRBC1 and TRBC2. Nested alpha and beta constant-region primers with the SP2 primer drove four PCR rounds on ligated cDNA. Ligation attached a single-stranded oligonucleotide with a 12-nucleotide UMI and the SP2 primer to the cDNA 3' end. Each CDR3 protein is one row after TCRdb ran MiXCR on the UMI-ligation and nested PCR reads. The repertoire includes more than 95,000 distinct CDR3 sequences, 13% to 15% of them detected once, and about 3% sits in the top ten. The origin of this receptor is a human donor in good health. Material: naive CD8+ T cells from blood. The V call is TRBV4-2, the J call TRBJ2-1; D tentatively fits TRBD1 or TRBD2 (5 bases each). In nucleotides, the CDR3 is TGTGCCAGCAGCCAGGGTGAGGGGAGCTCCTACAATGAGCAGTTCTTC. It translates to CASSQGEGSSYNEQFF.